The 19 T cell receptor beta chains below all came from one sample that was sequenced in a study of beta chain features in type 1 diabetes. Points from the study as a whole: Among patients with Type 1 diabetes, TCRB CDR3s were moderately but significantly shorter in every one of the four CD4+ subsets.

Their antigens remain unidentified. Since all of the isolated RNA was reverse transcribed, expressed TCRB transcripts were what got sequenced. Measured with immunoSEQ multiplex PCR; TCRdb has only the in-frame clones, and not every one. The repertoire holds some 250,000 clones, approximately 11% seen once, with about 0.018% in the top ten. Sample: naive CD4+ T cells from blood. Receptor source: a man aged 30 to 39 with type 1 diabetes.

CDR3 in DNA: TGTGCCAGCTCCCCGGACATTAAAGAGACCCAGTACTTC. Translating gives CASSPDIKETQYF. The chain is built from TRBV18 and TRBJ2-5, with D possibly being TRBD1 (5 bases). CDR1 and CDR2 from the germline V gene are KGHSH and LQKENI. Trimming left V 6 bases short and J 3 bases short, with 11 bases between. This CDR3 has 13 residues.

The chain uses TRBV20-1 and TRBJ1-2, with 7 bases lining up with TRBD1. The germline gives CDR1 DFQATT, CDR2 SNEGSKA (reference sequence). The trim removed 5 bases at V and 8 bases at J, leaving 5 bases unmatched. The CDR3 runs 11 residues. In DNA, the CDR3 is TGCAGTGCTCCCGGACAGGCAGGCTACACCTTC. It codes for CSAPGQAGYTF.

CDR3 DNA sequence: TGTGCCAGCAGCGCGTACCCCGCGGACACGCAAGAGACCCAGTACTTC. Translation: CASSAYPADTQETQYF. The V and J genes are TRBV9 and TRBJ2-5, with D possibly matching TRBD1 (5 bases). Germline-derived CDR1 and CDR2 are SGDLS and YYNGEE. Trimming cost V 3 bases and J 2 bases, with 17 bases left between them. The CDR3 is 16 amino acids.

This clone was found a few times. This rearrangement joins TRBV30 to TRBJ2-7; 7 bases align to TRBD1. The ends lost 0 bases at V and 3 bases at J; junction bases unmatched: 8. The CDR3 covers 15 residues. Germline values: CDR1 GTSNPN, CDR2 SVGIG (reference sequence). In nucleotides, the CDR3 is TGTGCCTGGAGTGTACGAGGGGGCTACCACTACGAGCAGTACTTC. It translates to CAWSVRGGYHYEQYF.

The chain uses TRBV5-4 and TRBJ2-3, with a weak D call TRBD2 (6 bases). The germline V gene has CDR1 SGHNT and CDR2 YYREEE (reference sequence). The CDR3 sequence is 15 residues long. Trimming shortened V by 0 bases and J by 0 bases, and 8 bases separated the two germline ends. The DNA for the CDR3 is TGTGCCAGCAGCTTGGGGAGGGCTAGCACAGATACGCAGTATTTT. It codes for CASSLGRASTDTQYF.

This sequence joins TRBV6-5 and TRBJ2-3; 10 nucleotides match TRBD2. V dropped 11 bases and J dropped 3; count of bases not matched to a gene: 2. Germline CDR1 is MNHEY and CDR2 is SVGAGI. The CDR3 contains 12 residues. The CDR3 sequence is CAVAGGTDTQYF. The DNA of the CDR3 is TGTGCCGTAGCGGGGGGAACAGATACGCAGTATTTT.

The chain has TRBV2 and TRBJ1-1, with a tentative D call TRBD1 (5 bases). The CDR3 spans 14 residues. Germline assignment: CDR1 SNHLY and CDR2 FYNNEI. The V gene lost 6 bases and the J gene lost 4 bases, with 15 bases spanning the gap. The DNA for the CDR3 is TGTGCCAGCAGGGCGGGACTCCTGGGCACTGAAGCTTTCTTT. Its protein product is CASRAGLLGTEAFF.

This clone has more than one count but fewer than ten. V is TRBV4-3 and J is TRBJ1-2; possible D gene TRBD1, 6 bases. Trimming pared 1 base from V and 8 bases from J, leaving 17 bases between. Germline V gene lookup returns CDR1 LGHNA and CDR2 YSLEER. This CDR3 is built from 15 residues. The CDR3 nucleotides are TGCGCCAGCAGCCAAGCGACAGGACTCACGAGGGGCTACACCTTC. Protein sequence: CASSQATGLTRGYTF.

In the case of this clone: A junction end diverges from the germline sequence, so it may reflect a read error. The rearrangement joins TRBV7-7 to TRBJ2-2; D gene ambiguous. The CDR3 totals 14 residues. CDR1 is SSHAT, CDR2 FNYEAQ, per germline (reference sequence). The CDR3 here is CASSLGVIGGELFF. DNA of the CDR3: TGTGCTAGCAGCTTAGGAGTTATCGGCGGGGAGCTGTTTTTT.

This clone was seen more than once but under ten times. The sample has other DNA sequences that encode this CDR3 too. This rearrangement joins TRBV5-1 to TRBJ2-5; 7 nucleotides match TRBD1. J was trimmed by 3 bases and V by 4 bases; bases with no gene match: 6. Per the germline V gene, CDR1 is SGHRS and CDR2 is YFSETQ. This CDR3 spans 14 amino acids. The CDR3 region is CASSPGTAEETQYF. The CDR3 DNA reads TGCGCCAGCAGCCCAGGGACAGCAGAAGAGACCCAGTACTTC.

The CDR3 region has the DNA TGTGCCAGCAGCAAAGTCGCGCACGGGGAGCTGTTTTTT. This gives the protein CASSKVAHGELFF. This rearrangement joins TRBV21-1 to TRBJ2-2; the table's D call TRBD2 went unverified against the DNA. TRBV21-1 is flagged as a pseudogene. The CDR3 sequence is 13 residues long.

This clone was observed a few times. This sequence joins TRBV7-6 and TRBJ2-3; D is unclear. CDR1 is SGHVS and CDR2 is FNYEAQ in the germline V gene. The CDR3 loop spans 11 amino acids. Trimming removed 3 bases from V and 4 bases from J, with 2 bases in between. CDR3 loop: CASSFADTQYF. As DNA, the CDR3 is TGTGCCAGCAGCTTCGCAGATACGCAGTATTTT.

This clone has only a few counts. The V call is TRBV18, the J call TRBJ2-5; 10 nucleotides line up with TRBD1. The germline CDR1 and CDR2 sequences are KGHSH and LQKENI. The junction had 3 bases not matched to a gene; V was cut back by 0 bases and J by 5 bases. The CDR3 sequence is 15 residues long. The CDR3 DNA sequence: TGTGCCAGCTCACCACCGACAGGGGGCCGTGAGACCCAGTACTTC. It yields the protein CASSPPTGGRETQYF. Full variable domain (remainder filled in from reference TRBV18 and TRBJ2-5): NAGVMQNPRHLVRRRGQEARLRCSPMKGHSHVYWYRQLPEEGLKFMVYLQKENIIDESGMPKERFSAEFPKEGPSILRIQQVVRGDSAAYFCASSPPTGGRETQYFGPGTRLLVL.

This clone turned up a few times. The chain carries TRBV30 and TRBJ2-1, with TRBD1 as a possible D gene (5 bases). V lost 4 bases, J lost 7 bases, and 11 bases lay in between. Germline CDR1 reads GTSNPN; CDR2 reads SVGIG (reference sequence). CDR3 size: 12 residues. The CDR3 region has the DNA TGTGCCTGGATACCCAAGGGGAATGAGCAGTTCTTC. It translates to CAWIPKGNEQFF.

CDR3 DNA sequence: TGTGCCAGCAGCCAAGACTTAGCGGGGGTGGATACGCAGTATTTT. Its protein is CASSQDLAGVDTQYF. This chain connects TRBV4-2 to TRBJ2-3, with TRBD2 matching over 9 bases. This CDR3 is 15 amino acids long. Trimming took 0 bases from V and 6 from J; bases not matched to a gene: 4. In germline, CDR1 is LGHNA, CDR2 YNFKEQ.

This clone has only a few counts. The CDR3 is CASSPKTGTNEKLFF. As DNA, the CDR3 is TGTGCCAGCAGTCCTAAGACAGGGACTAATGAAAAACTGTTTTTT. The V gene is TRBV7-9, the J gene TRBJ1-4; 7 nucleotides line up with TRBD1. The CDR3 sequence is 15 residues long. Germline loops: CDR1 SEHNR, CDR2 FQNEAQ (reference sequence). V dropped 6 bases and J dropped 2; count of bases not matched to a gene: 6.

This clone was counted only a few times. The genes are TRBV18 and TRBJ1-1, with D tentatively TRBD1 (6 bases). The CDR3 loop spans 14 amino acids. In germline, CDR1 is KGHSH, CDR2 LQKENI. V shed 3 bases and J shed 7 bases, with 15 bases lying between them. The CDR3 spells CASSPTTGRNEAFF. Here the CDR3 DNA reads TGTGCCAGCTCACCCACCACAGGGAGAAATGAAGCTTTCTTT.

The rearrangement uses TRBV7-9 and TRBJ2-1; D not resolved. V gave up 0 bases and J gave up 4 bases, with 7 bases separating them. Per germline, CDR1 SEHNR and CDR2 FQNEAQ (reference sequence). The CDR3 has 14 residues. CDR3 in DNA: TGTGCCAGCAGCTTAGCGAGTAGTTACAATGAGCAGTTCTTC. Amino acid sequence: CASSLASSYNEQFF.

This clone appeared a few times. This chain links TRBV18 with TRBJ2-2, with 9 bases aligning to TRBD1. Germline values: CDR1 KGHSH, CDR2 LQKENI. V dropped 3 bases and J dropped 4; count of bases not matched to a gene: 6. The CDR3 spans 16 residues. This chain's CDR3 is CASSPPGQGATGELFF. For the CDR3, the DNA is TGTGCCAGCTCACCTCCGGGACAGGGAGCCACCGGGGAGCTGTTTTTT.